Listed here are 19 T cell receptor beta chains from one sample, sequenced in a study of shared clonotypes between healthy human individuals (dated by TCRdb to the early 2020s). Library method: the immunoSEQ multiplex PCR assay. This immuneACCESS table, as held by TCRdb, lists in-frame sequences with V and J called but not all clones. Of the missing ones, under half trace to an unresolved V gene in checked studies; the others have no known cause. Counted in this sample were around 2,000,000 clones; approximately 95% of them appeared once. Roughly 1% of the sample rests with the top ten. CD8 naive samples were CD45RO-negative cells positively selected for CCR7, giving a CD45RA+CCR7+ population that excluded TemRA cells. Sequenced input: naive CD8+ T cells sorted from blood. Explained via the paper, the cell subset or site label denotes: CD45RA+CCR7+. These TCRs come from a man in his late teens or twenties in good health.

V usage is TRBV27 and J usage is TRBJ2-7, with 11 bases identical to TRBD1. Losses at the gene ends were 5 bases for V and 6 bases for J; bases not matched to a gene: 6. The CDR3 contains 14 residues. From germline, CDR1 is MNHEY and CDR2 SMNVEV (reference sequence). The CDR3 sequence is CASSIGQGASEQYF. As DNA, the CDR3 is TGTGCCAGCAGTATAGGACAGGGGGCTTCCGAGCAGTACTTC.

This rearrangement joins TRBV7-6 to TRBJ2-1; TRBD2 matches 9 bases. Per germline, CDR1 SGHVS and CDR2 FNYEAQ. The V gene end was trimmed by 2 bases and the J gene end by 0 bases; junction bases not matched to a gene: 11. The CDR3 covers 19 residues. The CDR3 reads CASSLIHTSGQSSYNEQFF. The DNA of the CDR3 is TGTGCCAGCAGCTTAATCCACACTAGCGGGCAAAGCTCCTACAATGAGCAGTTCTTC.

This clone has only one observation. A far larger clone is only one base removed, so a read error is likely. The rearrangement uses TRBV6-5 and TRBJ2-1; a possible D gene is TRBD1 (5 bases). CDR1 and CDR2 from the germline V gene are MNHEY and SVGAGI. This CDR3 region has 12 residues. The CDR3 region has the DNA TGTGCCGGCAGTGCCTCCTCAGGGGAGCAGTTCTTC. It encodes CAGSASSGEQFF.

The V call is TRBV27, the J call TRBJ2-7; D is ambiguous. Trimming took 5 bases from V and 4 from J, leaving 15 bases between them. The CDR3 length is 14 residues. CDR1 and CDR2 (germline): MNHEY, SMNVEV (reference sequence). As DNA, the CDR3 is TGTGCCAGCAGTGATACGGCTAGGGCGTACGAGCAGTACTTC. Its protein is CASSDTARAYEQYF.

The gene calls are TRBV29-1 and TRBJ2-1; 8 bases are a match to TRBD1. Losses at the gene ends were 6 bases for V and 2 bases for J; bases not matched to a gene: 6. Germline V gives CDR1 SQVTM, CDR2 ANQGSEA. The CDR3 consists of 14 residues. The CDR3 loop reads CSVDGTGAYNEQFF. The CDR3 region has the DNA TGCAGCGTCGACGGGACAGGTGCCTACAATGAGCAGTTCTTC.

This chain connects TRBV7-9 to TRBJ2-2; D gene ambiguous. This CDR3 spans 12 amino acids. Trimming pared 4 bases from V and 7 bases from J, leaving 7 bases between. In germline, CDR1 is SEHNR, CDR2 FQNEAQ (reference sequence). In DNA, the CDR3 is TGTGCCAGCAGCTCTACGTACGGGGAGCTGTTTTTT. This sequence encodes CASSSTYGELFF.

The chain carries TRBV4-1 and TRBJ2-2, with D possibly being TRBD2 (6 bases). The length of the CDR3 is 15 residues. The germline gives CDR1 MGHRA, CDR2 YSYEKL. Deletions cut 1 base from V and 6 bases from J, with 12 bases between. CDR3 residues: CASSQGIWGAGELFF. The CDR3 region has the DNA TGCGCCAGCAGCCAAGGGATTTGGGGGGCCGGGGAGCTGTTTTTT.

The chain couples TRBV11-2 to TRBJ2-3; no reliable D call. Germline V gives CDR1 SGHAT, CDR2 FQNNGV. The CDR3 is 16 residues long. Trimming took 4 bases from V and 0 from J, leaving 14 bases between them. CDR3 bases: TGTGCCAGCAGCTACTACAGCCGATCTAGCACAGATACGCAGTATTTT. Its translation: CASSYYSRSSTDTQYF.

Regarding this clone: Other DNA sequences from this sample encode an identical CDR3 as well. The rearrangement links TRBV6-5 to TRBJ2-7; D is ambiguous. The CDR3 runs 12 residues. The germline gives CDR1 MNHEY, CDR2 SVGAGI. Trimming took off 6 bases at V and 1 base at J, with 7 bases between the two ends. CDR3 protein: CASSSDSYEQYF. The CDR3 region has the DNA TGTGCCAGCAGCAGTGATTCCTACGAGCAGTACTTC.

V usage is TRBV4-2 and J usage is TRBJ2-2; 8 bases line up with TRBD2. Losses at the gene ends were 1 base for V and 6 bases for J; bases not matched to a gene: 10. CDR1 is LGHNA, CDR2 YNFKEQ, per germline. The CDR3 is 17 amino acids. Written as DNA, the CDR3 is TGTGCCAGCAGCCAAGCAGCGGGGGTTTTTTTGGCCGGGGAGCTGTTTTTT. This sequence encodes CASSQAAGVFLAGELFF.

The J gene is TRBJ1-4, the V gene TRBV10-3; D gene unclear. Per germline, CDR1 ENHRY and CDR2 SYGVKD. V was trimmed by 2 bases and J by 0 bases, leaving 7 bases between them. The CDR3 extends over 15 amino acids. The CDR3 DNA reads TGTGCCATCAGTGAGGAGTCCGCAACTAATGAAAAACTGTTTTTT. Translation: CAISEESATNEKLFF.

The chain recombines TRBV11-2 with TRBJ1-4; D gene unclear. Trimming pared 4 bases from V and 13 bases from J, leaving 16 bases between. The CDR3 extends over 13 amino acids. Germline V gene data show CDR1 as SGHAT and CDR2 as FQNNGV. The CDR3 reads CASSSPPRDLLFF. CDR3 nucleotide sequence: TGTGCCAGCAGCTCCCCCCCGCGGGATTTACTGTTTTTT.

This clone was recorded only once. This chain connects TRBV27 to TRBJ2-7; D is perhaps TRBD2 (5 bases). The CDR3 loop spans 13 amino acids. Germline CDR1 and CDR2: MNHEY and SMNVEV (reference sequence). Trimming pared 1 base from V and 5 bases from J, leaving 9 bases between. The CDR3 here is CASSLLVSDEQYF. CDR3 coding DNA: TGTGCCAGCAGTTTATTGGTTAGCGACGAGCAGTACTTC.

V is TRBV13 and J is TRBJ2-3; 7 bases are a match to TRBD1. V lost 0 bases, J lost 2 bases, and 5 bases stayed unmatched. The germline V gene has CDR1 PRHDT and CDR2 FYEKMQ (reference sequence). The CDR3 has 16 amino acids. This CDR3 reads CASSLGGDSLTDTQYF. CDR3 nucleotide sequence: TGTGCCAGCAGCTTAGGAGGGGACAGTCTCACAGATACGCAGTATTTT.

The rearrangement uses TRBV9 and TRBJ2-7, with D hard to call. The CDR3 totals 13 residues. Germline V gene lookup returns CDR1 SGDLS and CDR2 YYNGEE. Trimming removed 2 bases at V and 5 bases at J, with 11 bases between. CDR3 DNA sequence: TGTGCCAGCAGCGTTACCCACCGGGACGAGCAGTACTTC. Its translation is CASSVTHRDEQYF. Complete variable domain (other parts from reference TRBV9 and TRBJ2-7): DSGVTQTPKHLITATGQRVTLRCSPRSGDLSVYWYQQSLDQGLQFLIQYYNGEERAKGNILERFSAQQFPDLHSELNLSSLELGDSALYFCASSVTHRDEQYFGPGTRLTVT.

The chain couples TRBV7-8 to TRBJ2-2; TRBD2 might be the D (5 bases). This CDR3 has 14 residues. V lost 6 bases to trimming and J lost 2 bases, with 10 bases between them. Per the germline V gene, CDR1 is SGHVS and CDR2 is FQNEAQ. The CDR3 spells CASRPAENTGELFF. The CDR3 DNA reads TGTGCCAGCAGACCAGCGGAAAACACCGGGGAGCTGTTTTTT.

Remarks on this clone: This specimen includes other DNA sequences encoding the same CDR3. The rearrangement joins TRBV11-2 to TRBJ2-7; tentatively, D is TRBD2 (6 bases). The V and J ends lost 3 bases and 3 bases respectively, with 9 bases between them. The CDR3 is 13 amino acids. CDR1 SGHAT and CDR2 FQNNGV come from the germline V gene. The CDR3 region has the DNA TGTGCCAGCAGCTTTGGGGGGAACTACGAGCAGTACTTC. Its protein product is CASSFGGNYEQYF.

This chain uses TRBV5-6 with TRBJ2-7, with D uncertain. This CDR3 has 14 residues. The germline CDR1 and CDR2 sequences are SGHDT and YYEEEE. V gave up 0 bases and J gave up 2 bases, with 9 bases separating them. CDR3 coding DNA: TGTGCCAGCAGCTTGGCCCGACGGGCCTACGAGCAGTACTTC. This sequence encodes CASSLARRAYEQYF.

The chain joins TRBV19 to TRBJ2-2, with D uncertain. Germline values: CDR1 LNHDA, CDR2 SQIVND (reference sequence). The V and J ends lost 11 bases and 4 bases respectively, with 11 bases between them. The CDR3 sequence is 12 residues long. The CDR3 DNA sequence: TGTGCCGCTAGGACCGGCACCGGGGAGCTGTTTTTT. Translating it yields CAARTGTGELFF.